The source of this TCR beta chain is a study of beta chain features in type 1 diabetes. Study as a whole: Patients looked much like healthy donors when it came to age, gender and cell yields.

The length of the CDR3 is 14 residues. The germline V gene has CDR1 SNHLY and CDR2 FYNNEI. The V end was cut by 2 bases, the J end by 4 bases, with 11 bases between. The authors obtained over 95% purity in all sorted populations. This clone was seen a handful of times. The antigen remains undetermined. General study points: Across patients, naive, central memory and Treg TCRB repertoires exhibited apparently greater similarity than was observed across healthy donors. More deletions and fewer insertions at VDJ junctions were found in patients with type 1 diabetes.

The isolated RNA, all of it, was reverse transcribed, so expressed TCRB transcripts were what got sequenced. Sequencing used immunoSEQ multiplex PCR; TCRdb keeps in-frame clones, though not all of them. Here the sample spans under 500,000 clones, 25% to 35% being singletons. The chain couples TRBV2 to TRBJ1-1; no firm D call. This sequence originates from a man between 18 and 29 years old in good health. The sample was naive CD4+ T cells from blood. The CDR3, as DNA: TGTGCCAGCAGTGAATACCTGGTGACCACTGAAGCTTTCTTT. As protein: CASSEYLVTTEAFF.